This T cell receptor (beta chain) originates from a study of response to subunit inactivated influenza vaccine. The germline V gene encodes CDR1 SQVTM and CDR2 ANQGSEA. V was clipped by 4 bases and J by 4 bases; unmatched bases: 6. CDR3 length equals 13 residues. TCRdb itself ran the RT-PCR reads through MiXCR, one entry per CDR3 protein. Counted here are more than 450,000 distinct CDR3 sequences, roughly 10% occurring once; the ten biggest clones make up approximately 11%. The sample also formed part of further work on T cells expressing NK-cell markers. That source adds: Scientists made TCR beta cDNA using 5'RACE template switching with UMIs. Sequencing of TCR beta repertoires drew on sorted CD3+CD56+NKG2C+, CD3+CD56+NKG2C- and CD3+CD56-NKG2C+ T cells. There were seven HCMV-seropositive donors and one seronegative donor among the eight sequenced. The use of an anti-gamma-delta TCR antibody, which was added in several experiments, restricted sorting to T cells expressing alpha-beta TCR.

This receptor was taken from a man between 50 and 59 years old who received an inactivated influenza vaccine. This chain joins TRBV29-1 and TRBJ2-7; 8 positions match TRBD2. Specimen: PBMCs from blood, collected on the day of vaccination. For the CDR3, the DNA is TGCAGCGTTGGATTGGGACTAGGGTACGAGCAGTACTTC. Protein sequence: CSVGLGLGYEQYF.